This paragraph reports one TCR beta chain. This specimen belongs to a study of T cell changes during pregnancy in multiple sclerosis. This CDR3 has 15 amino acids. CDR1 LNHNV and CDR2 YYDKDF come from the germline V gene (reference sequence). Trimming took 1 base from V and 5 from J; bases not matched to a gene: 2. TCRdb's copy holds only in-frame clones and misses some; the assay was immunoSEQ multiplex PCR. The sample records about 70,000 clones, about 92% being singletons. This receptor was obtained from a female donor in good health, enrolled as a control in a pregnancy study. V gene TRBV15 combines with J gene TRBJ2-5; 12 positions agree with TRBD2. The sample here was CD8+ T cells from peripheral blood mononuclear cells, taken in the third trimester of pregnancy. As DNA, the CDR3 is TGTGCCACCAGCAGAGCTAGCGGGGGGGCCGAGACCCAGTACTTC. Amino acid sequence: CATSRASGGAETQYF.